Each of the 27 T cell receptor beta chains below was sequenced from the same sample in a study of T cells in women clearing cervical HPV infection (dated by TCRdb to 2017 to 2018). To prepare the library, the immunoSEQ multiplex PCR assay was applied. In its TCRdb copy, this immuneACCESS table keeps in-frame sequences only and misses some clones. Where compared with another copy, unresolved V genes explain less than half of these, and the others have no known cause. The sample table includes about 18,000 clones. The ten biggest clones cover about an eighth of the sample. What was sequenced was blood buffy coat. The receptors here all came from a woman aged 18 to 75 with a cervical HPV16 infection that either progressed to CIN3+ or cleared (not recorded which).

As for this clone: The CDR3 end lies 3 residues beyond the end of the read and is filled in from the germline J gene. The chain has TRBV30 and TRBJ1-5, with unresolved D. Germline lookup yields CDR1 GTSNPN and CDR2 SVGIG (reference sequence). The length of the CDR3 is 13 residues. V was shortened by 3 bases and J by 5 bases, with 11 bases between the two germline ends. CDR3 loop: CAWSPLGDQPQHF. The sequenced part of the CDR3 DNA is TGTGCCTGGAGCCCCCTCGGGGATCAGCCC.

This chain's CDR3 is CASGGTGNTEAFF. CDR3 bases read: TGTGCCAGCGGTGGGACAGGGAACACTGAA. The J gene is TRBJ1-1, the V gene TRBV2; 8 bases map to TRBD1. The read ends 3 residues shy of where the CDR3 ends; the end is completed using the germline J gene. V lost 8 bases and J lost 1; bases outside the gene matches: 3. This CDR3 contains 13 residues. Germline V gene data show CDR1 as SNHLY and CDR2 as FYNNEI.

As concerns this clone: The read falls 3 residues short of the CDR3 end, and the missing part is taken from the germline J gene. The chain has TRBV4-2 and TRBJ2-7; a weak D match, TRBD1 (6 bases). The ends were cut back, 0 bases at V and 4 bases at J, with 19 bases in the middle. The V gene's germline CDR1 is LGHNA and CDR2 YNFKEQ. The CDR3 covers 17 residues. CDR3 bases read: TGTGCCAGCAGCCAAGAGATAGGGGGACCGTTGGGATACGAG. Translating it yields CASSQEIGGPLGYE. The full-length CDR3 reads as CASSQEIGGPLGYEQYF.

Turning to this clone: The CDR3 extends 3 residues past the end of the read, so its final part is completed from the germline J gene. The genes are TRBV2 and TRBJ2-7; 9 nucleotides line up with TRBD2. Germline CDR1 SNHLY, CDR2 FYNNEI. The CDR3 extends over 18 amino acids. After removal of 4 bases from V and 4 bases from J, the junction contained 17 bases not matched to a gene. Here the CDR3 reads CASSGVKLAGKSRYEQYF. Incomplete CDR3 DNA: TGTGCCAGCAGTGGGGTTAAGCTAGCGGGGAAGTCTCGGTACGAG.

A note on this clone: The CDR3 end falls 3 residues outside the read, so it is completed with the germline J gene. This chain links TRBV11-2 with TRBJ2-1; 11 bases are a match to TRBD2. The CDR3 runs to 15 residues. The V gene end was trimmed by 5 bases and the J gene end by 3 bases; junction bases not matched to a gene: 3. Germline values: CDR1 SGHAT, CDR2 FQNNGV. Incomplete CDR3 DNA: TGTGCCAGCAGCCCGGGACTAGCGGACTACAATGAG. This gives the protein CASSPGLADYNE. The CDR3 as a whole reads CASSPGLADYNEQFF. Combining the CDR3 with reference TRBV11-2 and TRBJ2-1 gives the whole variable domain EAGVAQSPRYKIIEKRQSVAFWCNPISGHATLYWYQQILGQGPKLLIQFQNNGVVDDSQLPKDRFSAERLKGVDSTLKIQPAKLEDSAVYLCASSPGLADYNEQFFGPGTRLTVL.

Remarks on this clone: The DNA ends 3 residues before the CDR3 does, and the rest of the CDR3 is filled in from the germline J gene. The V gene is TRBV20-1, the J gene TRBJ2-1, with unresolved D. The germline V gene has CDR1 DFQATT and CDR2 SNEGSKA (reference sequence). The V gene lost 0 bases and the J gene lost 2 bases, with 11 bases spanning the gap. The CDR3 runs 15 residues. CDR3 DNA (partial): TGCAGTGCTAGAGATTGGGCAGGTACCTACAATGAG. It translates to CSARDWAGTYNE. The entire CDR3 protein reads CSARDWAGTYNEQFF.

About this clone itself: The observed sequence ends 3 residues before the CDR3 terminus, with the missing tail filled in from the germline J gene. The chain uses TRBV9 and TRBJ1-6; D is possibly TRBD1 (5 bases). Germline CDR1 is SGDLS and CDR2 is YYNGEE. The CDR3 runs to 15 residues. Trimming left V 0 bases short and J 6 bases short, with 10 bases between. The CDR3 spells CASSVDGARNSPLHF. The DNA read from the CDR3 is TGTGCCAGCAGCGTAGATGGGGCCCGTAATTCACCC.

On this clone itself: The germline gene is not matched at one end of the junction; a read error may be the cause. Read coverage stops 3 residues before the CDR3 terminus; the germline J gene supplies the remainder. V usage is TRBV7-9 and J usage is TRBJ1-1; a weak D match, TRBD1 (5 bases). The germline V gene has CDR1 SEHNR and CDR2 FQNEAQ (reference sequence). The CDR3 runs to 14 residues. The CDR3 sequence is CASNLEGVDSEAFF. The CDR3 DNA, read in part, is TGTGCCAGCAACTTAGAGGGTGTAGACAGTGAA.

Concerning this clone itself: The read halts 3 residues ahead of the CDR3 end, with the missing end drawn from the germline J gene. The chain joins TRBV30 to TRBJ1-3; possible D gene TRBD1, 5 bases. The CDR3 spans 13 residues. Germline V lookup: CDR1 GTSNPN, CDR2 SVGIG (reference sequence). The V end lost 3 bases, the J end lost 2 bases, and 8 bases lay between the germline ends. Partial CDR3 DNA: TGTGCCTGGAGGGCCAGGGCTGGAAACACC. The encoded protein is CAWRARAGNT. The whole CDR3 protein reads CAWRARAGNTIYF.

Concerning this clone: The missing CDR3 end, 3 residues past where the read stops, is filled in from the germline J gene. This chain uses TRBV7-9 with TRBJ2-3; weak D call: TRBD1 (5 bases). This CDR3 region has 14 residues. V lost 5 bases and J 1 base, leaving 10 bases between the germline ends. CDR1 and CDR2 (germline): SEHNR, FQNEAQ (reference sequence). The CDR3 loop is CASSPLGGTDTQYF. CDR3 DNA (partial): TGTGCCAGCAGCCCGTTAGGGGGCACAGATACG.

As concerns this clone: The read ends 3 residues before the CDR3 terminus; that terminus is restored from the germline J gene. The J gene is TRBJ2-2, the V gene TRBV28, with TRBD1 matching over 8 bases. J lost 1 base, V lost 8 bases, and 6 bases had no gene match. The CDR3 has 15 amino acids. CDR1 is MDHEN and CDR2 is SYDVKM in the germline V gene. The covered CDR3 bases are TGTGCCAGCTATTACGGGACAGGGAACACCGGGGAG. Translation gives CASYYGTGNTGE. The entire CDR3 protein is CASYYGTGNTGELFF. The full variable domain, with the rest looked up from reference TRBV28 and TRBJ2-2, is DVKVTQSSRYLVKRTGEKVFLECVQDMDHENMFWYRQDPGLGLRLIYFSYDVKMKEKGDIPEGYSVSREKKERFSLILESASTNQTSMYLCASYYGTGNTGELFFGEGSRLTVL.

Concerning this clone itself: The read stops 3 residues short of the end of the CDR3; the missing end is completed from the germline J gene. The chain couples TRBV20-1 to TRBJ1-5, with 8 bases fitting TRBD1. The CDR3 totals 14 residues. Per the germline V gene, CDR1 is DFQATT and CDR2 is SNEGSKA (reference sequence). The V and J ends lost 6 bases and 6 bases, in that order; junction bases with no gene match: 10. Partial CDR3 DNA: TGCAGTGCCAAGAGTGACAGGGGTTTTCAGCCC. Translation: CSAKSDRGFQP. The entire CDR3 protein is CSAKSDRGFQPQHF.

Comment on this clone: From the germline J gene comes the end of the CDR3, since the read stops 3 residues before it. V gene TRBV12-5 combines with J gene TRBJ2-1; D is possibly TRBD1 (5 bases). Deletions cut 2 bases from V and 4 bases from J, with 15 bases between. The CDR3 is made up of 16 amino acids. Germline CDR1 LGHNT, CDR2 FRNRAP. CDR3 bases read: TGTGCTAGTGGTTTGAAGGTAGGGGCGGCTTACAATGAG. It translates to CASGLKVGAAYNE. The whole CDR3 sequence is CASGLKVGAAYNEQFF. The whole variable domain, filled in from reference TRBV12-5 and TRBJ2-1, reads DARVTQTPRHKVTEMGQEVTMRCQPILGHNTVFWYRQTMMQGLELLAYFRNRAPLDDSGMPKDRFSAEMPDATLATLKIQPSEPRDSAVYFCASGLKVGAAYNEQFFGPGTRLTVL.

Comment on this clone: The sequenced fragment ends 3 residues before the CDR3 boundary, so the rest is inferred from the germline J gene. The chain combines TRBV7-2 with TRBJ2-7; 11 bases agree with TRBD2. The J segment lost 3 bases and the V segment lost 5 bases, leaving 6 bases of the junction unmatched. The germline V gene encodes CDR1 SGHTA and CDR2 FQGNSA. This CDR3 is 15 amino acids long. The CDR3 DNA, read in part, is TGTGCCAGCAGCCTCGGGACTAGCGGATTCTACGAG. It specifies CASSLGTSGFYE. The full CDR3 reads CASSLGTSGFYEQYF.

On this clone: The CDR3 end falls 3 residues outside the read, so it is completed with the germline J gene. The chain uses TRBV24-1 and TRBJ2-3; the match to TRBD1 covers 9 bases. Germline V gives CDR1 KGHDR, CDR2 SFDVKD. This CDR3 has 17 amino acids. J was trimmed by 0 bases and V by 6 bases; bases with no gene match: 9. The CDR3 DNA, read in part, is TGTGCCACCAGTAGGTCGGGACAGGGTTGGAGCACAGATACG. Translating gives CATSRSGQGWSTDT. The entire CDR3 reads CATSRSGQGWSTDTQYF.

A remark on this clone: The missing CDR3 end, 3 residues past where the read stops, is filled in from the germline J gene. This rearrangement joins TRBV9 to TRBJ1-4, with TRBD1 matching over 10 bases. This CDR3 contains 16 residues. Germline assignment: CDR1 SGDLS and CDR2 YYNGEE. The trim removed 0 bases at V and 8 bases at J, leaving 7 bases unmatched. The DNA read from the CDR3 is TGTGCCAGCAGCGTAGGACAGGGGGCGCTGGGGGAAAAA. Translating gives CASSVGQGALGEK. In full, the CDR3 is CASSVGQGALGEKLFF.

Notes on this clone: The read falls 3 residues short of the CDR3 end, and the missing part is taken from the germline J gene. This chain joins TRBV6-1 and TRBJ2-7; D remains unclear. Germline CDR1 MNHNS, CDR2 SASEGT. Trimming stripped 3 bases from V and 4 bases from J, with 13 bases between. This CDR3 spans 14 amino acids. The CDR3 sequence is CASSESYLGYEQYF. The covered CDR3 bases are TGTGCCAGCAGTGAGTCCTACCTCGGGTACGAG.

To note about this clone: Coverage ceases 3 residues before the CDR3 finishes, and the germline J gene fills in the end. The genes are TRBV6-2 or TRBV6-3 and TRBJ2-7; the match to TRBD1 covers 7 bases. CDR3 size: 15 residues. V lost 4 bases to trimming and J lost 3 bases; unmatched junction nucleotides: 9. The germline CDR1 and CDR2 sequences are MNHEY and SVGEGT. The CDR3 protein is CASSLRTGGVYEQYF. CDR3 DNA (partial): TGTGCCAGCAGTTTAAGGACAGGTGGAGTCTACGAG.

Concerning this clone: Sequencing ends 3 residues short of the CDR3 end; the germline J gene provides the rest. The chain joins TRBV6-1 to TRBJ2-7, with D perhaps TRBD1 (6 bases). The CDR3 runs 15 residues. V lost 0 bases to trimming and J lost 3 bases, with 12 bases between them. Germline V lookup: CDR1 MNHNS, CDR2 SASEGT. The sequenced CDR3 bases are TGTGCCAGCAGTGAAGCGGGGACACTACTCTACGAG. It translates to CASSEAGTLLYE. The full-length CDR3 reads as CASSEAGTLLYEQYF.

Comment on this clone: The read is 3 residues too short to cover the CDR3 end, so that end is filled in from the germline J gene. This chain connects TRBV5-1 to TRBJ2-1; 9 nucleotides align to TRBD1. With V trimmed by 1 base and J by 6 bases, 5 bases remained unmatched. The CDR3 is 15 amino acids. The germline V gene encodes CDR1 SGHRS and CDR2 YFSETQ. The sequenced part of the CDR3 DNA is TGCGCCAGCAGCTTGACAGGGGGCGCCGGCAATGAG. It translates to CASSLTGGAGNE. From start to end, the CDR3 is CASSLTGGAGNEQFF.

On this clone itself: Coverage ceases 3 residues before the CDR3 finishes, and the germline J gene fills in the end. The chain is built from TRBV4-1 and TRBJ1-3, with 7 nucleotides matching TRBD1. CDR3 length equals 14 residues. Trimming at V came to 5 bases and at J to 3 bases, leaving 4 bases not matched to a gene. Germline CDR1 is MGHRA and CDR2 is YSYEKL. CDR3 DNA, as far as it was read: TGCGCCAGCAGCAAACAGGGGAGTGGAAACACC. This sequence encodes CASSKQGSGNT. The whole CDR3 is CASSKQGSGNTIYF.

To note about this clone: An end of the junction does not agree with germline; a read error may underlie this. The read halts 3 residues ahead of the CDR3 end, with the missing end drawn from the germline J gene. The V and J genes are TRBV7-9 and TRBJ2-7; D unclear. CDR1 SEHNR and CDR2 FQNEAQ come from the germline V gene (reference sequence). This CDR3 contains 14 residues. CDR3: CAISLVAGNYEQYF. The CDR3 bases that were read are TGTGCCATCAGCTTAGTGGCAGGAAACTACGAG.

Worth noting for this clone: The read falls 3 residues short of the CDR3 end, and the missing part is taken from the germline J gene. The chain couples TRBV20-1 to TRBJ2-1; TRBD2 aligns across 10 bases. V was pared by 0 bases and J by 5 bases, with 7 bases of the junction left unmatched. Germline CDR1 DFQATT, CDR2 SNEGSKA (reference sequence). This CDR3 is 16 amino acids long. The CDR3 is CSARDQSGGAHNEQFF. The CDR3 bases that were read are TGCAGTGCTAGAGACCAAAGCGGGGGGGCCCACAATGAG.

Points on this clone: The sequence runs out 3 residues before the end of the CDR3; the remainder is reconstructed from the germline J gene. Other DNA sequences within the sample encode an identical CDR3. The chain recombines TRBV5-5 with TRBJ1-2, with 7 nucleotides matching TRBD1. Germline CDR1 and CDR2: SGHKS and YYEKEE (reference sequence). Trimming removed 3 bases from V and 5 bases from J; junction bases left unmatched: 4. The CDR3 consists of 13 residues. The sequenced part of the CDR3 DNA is TGTGCCAGCAGCTGGACAGGTGGGTATGGC. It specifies CASSWTGGYG. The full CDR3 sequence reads CASSWTGGYGYTF.

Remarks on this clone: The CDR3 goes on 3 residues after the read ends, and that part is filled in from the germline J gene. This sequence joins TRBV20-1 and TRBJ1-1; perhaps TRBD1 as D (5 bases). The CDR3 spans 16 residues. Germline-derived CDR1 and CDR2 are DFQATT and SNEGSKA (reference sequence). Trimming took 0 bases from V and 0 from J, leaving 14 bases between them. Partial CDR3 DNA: TGCAGTGCTAGAGATCTCAGGAGGGGCTTGAACACTGAA. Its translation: CSARDLRRGLNTE. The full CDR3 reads CSARDLRRGLNTEAFF.

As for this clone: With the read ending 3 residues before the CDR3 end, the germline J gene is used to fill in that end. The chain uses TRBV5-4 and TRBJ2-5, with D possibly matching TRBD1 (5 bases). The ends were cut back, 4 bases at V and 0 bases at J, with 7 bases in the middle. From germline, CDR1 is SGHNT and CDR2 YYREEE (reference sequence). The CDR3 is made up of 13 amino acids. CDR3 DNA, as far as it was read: TGTGCCAGCAGCCGGACACACCAAGAGACC. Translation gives CASSRTHQET. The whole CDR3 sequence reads CASSRTHQETQYF.

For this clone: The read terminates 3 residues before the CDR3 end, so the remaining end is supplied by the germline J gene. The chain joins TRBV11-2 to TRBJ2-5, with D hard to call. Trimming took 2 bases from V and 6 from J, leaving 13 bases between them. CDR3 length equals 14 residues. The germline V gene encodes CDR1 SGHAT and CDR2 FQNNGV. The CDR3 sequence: CASSLLEALKTQYF. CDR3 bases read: TGTGCCAGCAGCTTACTTGAGGCTCTCAAGACC.